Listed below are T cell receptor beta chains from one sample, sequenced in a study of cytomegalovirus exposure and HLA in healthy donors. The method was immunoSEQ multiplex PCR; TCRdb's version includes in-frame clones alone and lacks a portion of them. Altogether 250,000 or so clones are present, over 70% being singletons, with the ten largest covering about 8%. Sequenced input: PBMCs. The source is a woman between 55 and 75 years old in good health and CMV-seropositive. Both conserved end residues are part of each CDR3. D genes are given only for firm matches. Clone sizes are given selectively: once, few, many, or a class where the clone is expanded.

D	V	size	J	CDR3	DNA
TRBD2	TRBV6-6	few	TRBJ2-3	CASRGGLAGTDTQYF	TGTGCCAGCAGGGGGGGACTAGCGGGGACAGATACGCAGTATTTT
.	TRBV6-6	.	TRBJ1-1	CASNNGMNTEAFF	TGTGCCAGCAACAACGGGATGAACACTGAAGCTTTCTTT
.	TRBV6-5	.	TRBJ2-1	CASSYSTSSSYNEQFF	TGTGCCAGCAGTTACTCTACTAGCTCCTCCTACAATGAGCAGTTCTTC
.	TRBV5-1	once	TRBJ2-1	CASSLVPGVDEQFF	TGCGCCAGCAGCTTAGTTCCGGGAGTGGATGAGCAGTTCTTC
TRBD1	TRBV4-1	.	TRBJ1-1	CASSILPGQGLNTEAFF	TGCGCCAGCAGCATTCTCCCGGGACAGGGTTTGAACACTGAAGCTTTCTTT
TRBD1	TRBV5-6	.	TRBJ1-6	CASSFADRDGSPLHF	TGTGCCAGCAGCTTTGCAGACAGGGATGGCTCACCCCTCCACTTT
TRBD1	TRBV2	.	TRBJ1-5	CASGGTGGNQPQHF	TGTGCCAGCGGGGGGACAGGGGGAAATCAGCCCCAGCATTTT
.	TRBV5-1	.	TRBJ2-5	CASSLELLQETQYF	TGCGCCAGCAGCTTGGAGCTTCTTCAAGAGACCCAGTACTTC
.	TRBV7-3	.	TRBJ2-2	CASSPRTAGELSF	TGTGCCAGCAGCCCTAGGACAGCCGGGGAGCTGTCTTTT
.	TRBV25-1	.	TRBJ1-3	CASSEGMWASGNTIYF	TGTGCCAGCAGTGAAGGAATGTGGGCCTCTGGAAACACCATATATTTT
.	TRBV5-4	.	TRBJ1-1	CASSLRGAVSEAFF	TGTGCCAGCAGCTTGCGGGGGGCGGTCTCTGAAGCTTTCTTT
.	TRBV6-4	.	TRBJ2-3	CASSEEGGTQYF	TGTGCCAGCAGTGAAGAAGGAGGCACGCAGTATTTT
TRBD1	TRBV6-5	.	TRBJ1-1	CASSYRGQSIGTEAFF	TGTGCCAGCAGTTATAGGGGACAGTCGATCGGCACTGAAGCTTTCTTT
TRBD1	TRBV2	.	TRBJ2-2	CASSEFRTGTGELFF	TGTGCCAGCAGTGAATTTAGGACAGGGACCGGGGAGCTGTTTTTT
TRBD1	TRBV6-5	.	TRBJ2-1	CASSYGTGSNEQFF	TGTGCCAGCAGTTACGGGACAGGGAGCAATGAGCAGTTCTTC
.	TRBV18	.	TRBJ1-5	CASSPMGATEGNQPQHF	TGTGCCAGCTCACCTATGGGGGCAACCGAGGGCAATCAGCCCCAGCATTTT